The text below deals with one T cell receptor beta chain. Its antigen is as yet unknown. Trimming cost V 6 bases and J 3 bases, with 6 bases left between them. Per the germline V gene, CDR1 is MNHNS and CDR2 is SASEGT. CDR3 length equals 12 residues. The data belong to a study of cytomegalovirus exposure and HLA in healthy donors. Whole-study findings and limits: Cytomegalovirus association was assigned to about 150 TCR beta chains. TCR beta chains associated with HLA were, in a later analysis, more clonally expanded than equally common others.

The PCR contained 60 Vbeta and 13 Jbeta primers. Profiled with immunoSEQ multiplex PCR; TCRdb holds only in-frame clones, not every one. Of 150,000 to 180,000 clones in the sample, around 70% were seen once. V gene TRBV6-1 combines with J gene TRBJ1-5; D might be TRBD1 (5 bases). The TCR was taken from a man aged 30-40 years in good health and CMV-seronegative. Material: PBMCs. The CDR3 here is CASRDINQPQHF. The CDR3 DNA follows: TGTGCCAGCAGGGACATCAATCAGCCCCAGCATTTT.